The next 28 T cell receptor beta chains were all read from a single sample in a study of identical twins. TCRdb analysed the 5' RACE reads with MiXCR anew, one entry per CDR3 protein. In the table there are under 300,000 distinct CDR3 sequences, 12% of which are singletons. This same sample was also part of a study on yellow fever vaccine responses in identical twins.

The sequenced material came from memory (CD45RO+) T cells sorted from blood. The origin of the receptors is a woman aged 18-35 years in good health.

There are many counts of this clonotype. This chain connects TRBV24-1 to TRBJ2-1; 10 positions match TRBD1. V shed 7 bases and J 0 bases; nucleotides not matched to a gene: 5. The CDR3 is 16 amino acids. In germline, CDR1 is KGHDR, CDR2 SFDVKD. The CDR3 DNA reads as TGTGCCACCAGCGGGACAGGGGCCAGCTCCTACAATGAGCAGTTCTTC. Translated, it gives CATSGTGASSYNEQFF.

This clonotype was recorded a few times. The CDR3 is CSAPSDRQETQYF. The CDR3 bases are TGCAGTGCTCCAAGCGACAGGCAAGAGACCCAGTACTTC. The rearrangement joins TRBV20-1 to TRBJ2-5, with a tentative D call TRBD1 (6 bases). Germline V gives CDR1 DFQATT, CDR2 SNEGSKA (reference sequence). The CDR3 spans 13 residues. V was clipped by 5 bases and J by 2 bases, with 12 bases between them.

The chain couples TRBV5-1 to TRBJ1-1; no reliable D call. The CDR3 has 13 amino acids. The germline V and J ends were trimmed by 2 bases and 4 bases, with 9 bases remaining between them. Germline loops: CDR1 SGHRS, CDR2 YFSETQ. This CDR3 is CASSFGDATEAFF. The CDR3 DNA follows: TGCGCCAGCAGCTTTGGGGATGCCACTGAAGCTTTCTTT.

The rearrangement uses TRBV7-9 and TRBJ2-7; D perhaps matches TRBD2 (6 bases). This CDR3 has 16 residues. Germline-derived CDR1 and CDR2 are SEHNR and FQNEAQ (reference sequence). Trimming took 2 bases from V and 0 from J, leaving 14 bases between them. CDR3 region: CASSLTTSRHSYEQYF. CDR3 in DNA: TGTGCCAGCAGCTTAACAACTAGCCGTCACTCCTACGAGCAGTACTTC.

This clonotype has ten or more counts. The V call is TRBV2, the J call TRBJ2-3; 7 bases match TRBD2. Germline lookup yields CDR1 SNHLY and CDR2 FYNNEI. This CDR3 comprises 15 residues. V was pared by 7 bases and J by 4 bases, with 11 bases of the junction left unmatched. The CDR3 DNA sequence: TGTGCCAGCAAGGCGGCGGGAGTCGGCGCAGATACGCAGTATTTT. This sequence encodes CASKAAGVGADTQYF.

The sample holds a few counts of this clonotype. The chain recombines TRBV5-1 with TRBJ2-7, with 10 positions matching TRBD2. The CDR3 runs to 15 residues. The V gene end was trimmed by 0 bases and the J gene end by 6 bases; junction bases not matched to a gene: 6. The germline V gene encodes CDR1 SGHRS and CDR2 YFSETQ. The CDR3 here is CASSLVPSGGSEQYF. CDR3 DNA: TGCGCCAGCAGCTTGGTTCCTAGCGGGGGTAGCGAGCAGTACTTC.

This clonotype occurred a few times. Here the CDR3 reads CSAFLGTVNEQFF. The CDR3 region has the DNA TGCAGTGCTTTTCTCGGGACCGTTAATGAGCAGTTCTTC. This chain uses TRBV20-1 with TRBJ2-1, with D perhaps matching TRBD1 or TRBD2 (5 bases each). CDR3 length: 13 amino acids. Germline CDR1 DFQATT, CDR2 SNEGSKA (reference sequence). V shed 5 bases and J shed 7 bases, with 15 bases lying between them.

This chain connects TRBV3-1 to TRBJ2-7, with D possibly TRBD1 on 6 matching bases. V was trimmed by 2 bases and J by 3 bases, leaving 23 bases between them. The CDR3 has 18 residues. Germline CDR1 is LGHDT and CDR2 is YNNKEL (reference sequence). CDR3 amino acids: CASSQTGTTTLPLYEQYF. The CDR3 region has the DNA TGTGCCAGCAGCCAAACGGGGACAACAACCCTTCCCCTCTACGAGCAGTACTTC.

V is TRBV16 and J is TRBJ1-5; 7 bases align to TRBD1. Germline V gives CDR1 KGHSY, CDR2 FQNENV. This CDR3 spans 16 amino acids. Trimming at V came to 0 bases and at J to 9 bases, leaving 11 bases not matched to a gene. CDR3: CASSQSFRQGPWPQHF. DNA of the CDR3: TGTGCCAGCAGCCAATCTTTTAGACAGGGCCCCTGGCCCCAGCATTTT.

V is TRBV3-1 and J is TRBJ2-5; TRBD2 matches 11 bases. This CDR3 region has 14 residues. Germline V gene lookup returns CDR1 LGHDT and CDR2 YNNKEL (reference sequence). With V trimmed by 6 bases and J by 2 bases, 2 bases remained unmatched. CDR3 sequence reads: CASRTSGVQETQYF. CDR3 DNA: TGTGCCAGCAGGACTAGCGGGGTTCAAGAGACCCAGTACTTC.

V usage is TRBV20-1 and J usage is TRBJ2-7, with a tentative D call TRBD1 (5 bases). Per germline, CDR1 DFQATT and CDR2 SNEGSKA (reference sequence). The CDR3 sequence is 14 residues long. V lost 3 bases and J 6 bases, leaving 18 bases between the germline ends. Written as DNA, the CDR3 is TGCAGTGCTAGGTTGCAGGGCTTCCTTGGCGAGCAGTACTTC. It codes for CSARLQGFLGEQYF.

This clonotype was detected a few times. The chain couples TRBV3-1 to TRBJ2-3; TRBD2 matches 7 bases. Trimming at V came to 1 base and at J to 1 base, leaving 8 bases not matched to a gene. The germline gives CDR1 LGHDT, CDR2 YNNKEL (reference sequence). The CDR3 has 17 residues. The CDR3 nucleotides read TGTGCCAGCAGCCAAGGTCCCAGCGGGGCTCGCACAGATACGCAGTATTTT. As protein: CASSQGPSGARTDTQYF.

This clonotype occurred a few times. The CDR3 protein is CASSLSRDAYEQYF. CDR3 sequence (DNA): TGTGCCAGCAGCCTAAGTCGAGATGCCTACGAGCAGTACTTC. The chain has TRBV11-2 and TRBJ2-7; no firm D call. The CDR3 sequence is 14 residues long. Germline V gene lookup returns CDR1 SGHAT and CDR2 FQNNGV. Deletions cut 5 bases from V and 2 bases from J, with 13 bases between.

This clonotype was counted many times. V usage is TRBV12-3 or TRBV12-4 and J usage is TRBJ1-2; no clear D gene. This CDR3 has 11 amino acids. Between the trimmed V and J ends, which lost 2 bases and 8 bases, there was a span of 6 bases. The CDR3 bases are TGTGCCAGCAGTTTATATGGAGGCTACACCTTC. This gives the protein CASSLYGGYTF.

This clonotype was found many times. The chain uses TRBV28 and TRBJ2-7; 7 positions agree with TRBD1. Germline V gene data show CDR1 as MDHEN and CDR2 as SYDVKM. This CDR3 has 14 amino acids. V dropped 5 bases and J dropped 3; count of bases not matched to a gene: 7. The CDR3 bases are TGTGCCAGCAGTCCCCCCCGGACAGGCTACGAGCAGTACTTC. Translated: CASSPPRTGYEQYF. The variable domain in full, with the rest retrieved from reference TRBV28 and TRBJ2-7, is DVKVTQSSRYLVKRTGEKVFLECVQDMDHENMFWYRQDPGLGLRLIYFSYDVKMKEKGDIPEGYSVSREKKERFSLILESASTNQTSMYLCASSPPRTGYEQYFGPGTRLTVT.

The sample holds a few counts of this clonotype. This chain joins TRBV28 and TRBJ2-3, with 8 bases aligning to TRBD1. V was pared by 8 bases and J by 4 bases, with 11 bases of the junction left unmatched. Germline assignment: CDR1 MDHEN and CDR2 SYDVKM. This CDR3 is built from 15 residues. The CDR3 sequence: CASEGTGYDSDTQYF. The CDR3 DNA reads TGTGCCAGCGAAGGGACAGGTTATGATTCAGATACGCAGTATTTT.

Only a few counts were recorded for this clonotype. This chain's CDR3 is CASSLTSGRASGELFF. In DNA form, the CDR3 reads TGCGCCAGCAGCCTAACTAGCGGGAGGGCTAGCGGGGAGCTGTTTTTT. J is TRBJ2-2 and V is TRBV4-1, with 13 bases matching TRBD2. This CDR3 has 16 amino acids. V shed 4 bases, J shed 7 bases, and the junction held 6 bases outside the gene matches. Germline CDR1 is MGHRA and CDR2 is YSYEKL.

This clonotype has more than one count but fewer than ten. The gene calls are TRBV6-2 or TRBV6-3 and TRBJ2-7; D could derive from TRBD1 or TRBD2 (5 bases each). The CDR3 covers 17 residues. CDR1 MNHEY and CDR2 SVGEGT come from the germline V gene. V shed 0 bases and J shed 0 bases, with 15 bases lying between them. This CDR3 reads CASSYSRGSSHSYEQYF. CDR3 DNA: TGTGCCAGCAGTTACTCGAGGGGCAGCTCTCACTCCTACGAGCAGTACTTC.

The chain recombines TRBV6-1 with TRBJ2-2; 9 bases fit TRBD1. This CDR3 has 18 amino acids. CDR1 is MNHNS, CDR2 SASEGT, per germline. The V segment lost 6 bases and the J segment 14 bases; nucleotides outside the gene matches: 25. CDR3 in amino acids: CASSHYLGQGYSPGALFF. The CDR3 region has the DNA TGTGCCAGCAGCCACTACCTGGGACAGGGATACAGCCCCGGGGCTCTGTTTTTT.

V and J are TRBV20-1 and TRBJ2-1; 7 nucleotides align to TRBD2. The V gene's germline CDR1 is DFQATT and CDR2 SNEGSKA (reference sequence). The CDR3 runs to 13 residues. Trimming removed 6 bases from V and 1 base from J; junction bases left unmatched: 3. CDR3 DNA sequence: TGCAGTGCGCTAGCGGATTCCTACAATGAGCAGTTCTTC. Amino acids: CSALADSYNEQFF.

This clonotype has just a few counts. The junction shows a germline mismatch at one end, possibly a read error. This chain connects TRBV20-1 to TRBJ2-1; D is unclear. Looked up from germline, CDR1 is DFQATT and CDR2 is SNEGSKA (reference sequence). The CDR3 is 11 amino acids. CDR3 in amino acids: CSARRGASLVF. In DNA form, the CDR3 reads TGCAGTGCTAGGCGAGGCGCTAGTCTAGTCTTC.

The sample holds a few counts of this clonotype. The CDR3 coding sequence is TGTGCCACCAGTGATTTTCGGGGACCGAACACCGGGGAGCTGTTTTTT. Its protein is CATSDFRGPNTGELFF. The chain is built from TRBV24-1 and TRBJ2-2; either TRBD1 or TRBD2 may supply D (5 bases each). The V gene's germline CDR1 is KGHDR and CDR2 SFDVKD. This CDR3 region has 16 residues. Deletions cut 1 base from V and 0 bases from J, with 8 bases between.

There are many counts of this clonotype. This chain links TRBV4-3 with TRBJ2-1, with D tentatively TRBD1 (6 bases). V lost 0 bases to trimming and J lost 3 bases, with 15 bases between them. The CDR3 extends over 17 amino acids. CDR1 LGHNA and CDR2 YSLEER come from the germline V gene. For the CDR3, the DNA is TGCGCCAGCAGCCAAGATCGATCGGCAGGGGTCTACAATGAGCAGTTCTTC. Its translation is CASSQDRSAGVYNEQFF.

V gene TRBV28 combines with J gene TRBJ2-7; D gene ambiguous. The CDR3 loop spans 14 amino acids. V lost 8 bases to trimming and J lost 2 bases, with 16 bases between them. Germline lookup yields CDR1 MDHEN and CDR2 SYDVKM. DNA of the CDR3: TGTGCCAGCTGGGAAGGCCCCCCCACCTACGAGCAGTACTTC. It specifies CASWEGPPTYEQYF.

This chain joins TRBV5-1 and TRBJ1-1; 9 bases are shared with TRBD1. CDR1 and CDR2 (germline): SGHRS, YFSETQ. Trimming at V came to 4 bases and at J to 2 bases, leaving 6 bases not matched to a gene. This CDR3 is built from 15 residues. CDR3 DNA sequence: TGCGCCAGCAGCGTACAGGGGGCGTATAACACTGAAGCTTTCTTT. This encodes CASSVQGAYNTEAFF.

V gene TRBV12-3 or TRBV12-4 combines with J gene TRBJ2-3, with 12 nucleotides matching TRBD2. The trim removed 0 bases at V and 4 bases at J, leaving 5 bases unmatched. CDR3 length equals 17 residues. In DNA, the CDR3 is TGTGCCAGCAGTTTAGCTCGACTAGCGGGAGTGCCAGATACGCAGTATTTT. It translates to CASSLARLAGVPDTQYF.

V is TRBV5-1 and J is TRBJ2-5, with a tentative D call TRBD2 (7 bases). Trimming removed 1 base from V and 5 bases from J, with 18 bases in between. This CDR3 has 16 amino acids. Germline CDR1 and CDR2: SGHRS and YFSETQ. This CDR3 is CASSLIVGGAGETQYF. DNA for the CDR3: TGCGCCAGCAGCTTGATTGTAGGGGGGGCCGGGGAGACCCAGTACTTC.

This chain links TRBV27 with TRBJ2-1; D is ambiguous. The CDR3 has 15 residues. In germline, CDR1 is MNHEY, CDR2 SMNVEV (reference sequence). Between the trimmed V and J ends, which lost 3 bases and 6 bases, there was a span of 15 bases. The CDR3: CASSFLPLWGNEQFF. In DNA form, the CDR3 reads TGTGCCAGCAGTTTCCTCCCGCTTTGGGGCAATGAGCAGTTCTTC.